These 25 T cell receptor beta chains were sequenced from one sample in a study of blood T cell repertoires in COVID-19. The assay was immunoSEQ multiplex PCR, and TCRdb's table has in-frame clones only and misses some. The data contain about 530,000 clones, about 88% of them singletons. The sequenced material came from peripheral blood. The receptors come from a woman between 50 and 59 years old with COVID-19, enrolled during active disease.

V gene TRBV29-1 combines with J gene TRBJ1-1; 12 positions agree with TRBD1. The CDR3 loop spans 15 amino acids. Germline assignment: CDR1 SQVTM and CDR2 ANQGSEA. The ends lost 6 bases at V and 5 bases at J; junction bases unmatched: 10. CDR3 sequence: CSVATGQGARTEAFF. In nucleotides, the CDR3 is TGCAGCGTGGCGACGGGACAGGGGGCTCGTACTGAAGCTTTCTTT.

The chain employs TRBV10-3 and TRBJ1-2, with D possibly matching TRBD1 (5 bases). The CDR3 length is 14 residues. V was clipped by 3 bases and J by 4 bases, with 12 bases between them. In germline, CDR1 is ENHRY, CDR2 SYGVKD. The CDR3 reads CAISDGREGYGYTF. DNA for the CDR3: TGTGCCATCAGTGATGGCAGGGAGGGCTATGGCTACACCTTC.

This chain links TRBV7-3 with TRBJ1-2; possibly TRBD1 for D (6 bases). V was pared by 5 bases and J by 8 bases, with 15 bases between. CDR1 SGHTA and CDR2 FQGTGA come from the germline V gene. The CDR3 totals 13 residues. The CDR3 DNA is TGTGCCAGCAGCCCAAGGCCAGGGGCGGGCTACACCTTC. Translated: CASSPRPGAGYTF. Full variable domain (outside the CDR3, taken from reference TRBV7-3 and TRBJ1-2): GAGVSQTPSNKVTEKGKYVELRCDPISGHTALYWYRQSLGQGPEFLIYFQGTGAADDSGLPNDRFFAVRPEGSVSTLKIQRTERGDSAVYLCASSPRPGAGYTFGSGTRLTVV.

The chain employs TRBV19 and TRBJ1-1, with a tentative D call TRBD1 (6 bases). Looked up from germline, CDR1 is LNHDA and CDR2 is SQIVND (reference sequence). V gave up 4 bases and J gave up 1 base, with 10 bases separating them. The length of the CDR3 is 14 residues. Here the CDR3 reads CASSRDRSNTEAFF. The CDR3 region has the DNA TGTGCCAGTAGTAGAGACAGGTCGAACACTGAAGCTTTCTTT.

The V gene is TRBV7-3, the J gene TRBJ1-2; 8 bases are a match to TRBD1. Unmatched junction bases numbered 5, after V lost 2 bases and J lost 9 bases. Per germline, CDR1 SGHTA and CDR2 FQGTGA. The CDR3 covers 13 residues. The CDR3 sequence is CASSLRQGSRYTF. In nucleotides, the CDR3 is TGTGCCAGCAGCTTACGACAGGGGTCTCGCTACACCTTC.

The chain combines TRBV6-4 with TRBJ2-2, with TRBD1 as a possible D gene (5 bases). Germline V gene data show CDR1 as MRHNA and CDR2 as SNTAGT. Trimming cost V 10 bases and J 4 bases, with 13 bases left between them. The CDR3 sequence is 13 residues long. For the CDR3, the DNA is TGTGCCATTCAAAAGGGGTCCACCGGGGAGCTGTTTTTT. Protein: CAIQKGSTGELFF.

The rearrangement joins TRBV4-1 to TRBJ2-5; 15 nucleotides match TRBD2. Germline CDR1 and CDR2: MGHRA and YSYEKL. J was trimmed by 5 bases and V by 4 bases; bases with no gene match: 5. This CDR3 comprises 16 residues. The CDR3 here is CASSLGTSGGQETQYF. As DNA, the CDR3 is TGCGCCAGCAGCCTTGGGACTAGCGGGGGGCAGGAGACCCAGTACTTC.

The V call is TRBV21-1, the J call TRBJ1-5. TRBV21-1 is marked as a pseudogene. The CDR3 loop spans 18 amino acids. DNA of the CDR3: TGTGCCAGCAGCAAATATAGCGGGGGGGGTAGGAGCAATCAGCCCCAGCATTTT. This sequence encodes CASSKYSGGGRSNQPQHF.

The chain carries TRBV5-1 and TRBJ1-1; D not resolved. Germline lookup yields CDR1 SGHRS and CDR2 YFSETQ. This CDR3 contains 14 residues. Trimming pared 1 base from V and 1 base from J, leaving 8 bases between. The CDR3 DNA follows: TGCGCCAGCAGCTTGTCCTCCAGGAACACTGAAGCTTTCTTT. Its protein is CASSLSSRNTEAFF. Together with reference TRBV5-1 and TRBJ1-1, the CDR3 gives the full variable domain: KAGVTQTPRYLIKTRGQQVTLSCSPISGHRSVSWYQQTPGQGLQFLFEYFSETQRNKGNFPGRFSGRQFSNSRSEMNVSTLELGDSALYLCASSLSSRNTEAFFGQGTRLTVV.

The CDR3 DNA is TGTGCCAGCAGCCCTAGGAGAGGGGGGAACACCGGGGAGCTGTTTTTT. It codes for CASSPRRGGNTGELFF. This chain links TRBV4-2 with TRBJ2-2; D perhaps matches TRBD1 (6 bases). Germline-derived CDR1 and CDR2 are LGHNA and YNFKEQ. Trimming removed 4 bases at V and 1 base at J, with 13 bases between. The CDR3 spans 16 residues.

The chain couples TRBV7-6 to TRBJ1-2; 7 positions match TRBD1. After removal of 2 bases from V and 6 bases from J, the junction contained 9 bases not matched to a gene. The CDR3 consists of 15 residues. Germline V gives CDR1 SGHVS, CDR2 FNYEAQ. The CDR3 coding sequence is TGTGCCAGCAGCTTAAGTCTACAGGGGCGAGATGGCTACACCTTC. Translation: CASSLSLQGRDGYTF.

This clone came up once. V and J are TRBV7-9 and TRBJ1-3, with a possible D match to TRBD1 (5 bases). CDR3 length: 16 residues. Germline CDR1 and CDR2: SEHNR and FQNEAQ (reference sequence). The V end lost 9 bases, the J end lost 0 bases, and 18 bases lay between the germline ends. The CDR3 reads CASTWGGPDSGNTIYF. The CDR3 DNA reads as TGTGCCAGTACATGGGGGGGACCGGACTCTGGAAACACCATATATTTT. Full variable domain (missing parts from reference TRBV7-9 and TRBJ1-3): DTGVSQNPRHKITKRGQNVTFRCDPISEHNRLYWYRQTLGQGPEFLTYFQNEAQLEKSRLLSDRFSAERPKGSFSTLEIQRTEQGDSAMYLCASTWGGPDSGNTIYFGEGSWLTVV.

The rearrangement links TRBV18 to TRBJ2-1, with TRBD2 matching 14 bases. CDR1 KGHSH and CDR2 LQKENI come from the germline V gene. The CDR3 runs 14 residues. V dropped 2 bases and J dropped 16; count of bases not matched to a gene: 7. The CDR3 is CASSPGGLAGVEFF. DNA of the CDR3: TGTGCCAGCTCACCAGGGGGACTAGCGGGGGTCGAATTCTTC.

J is TRBJ2-1 and V is TRBV5-4; 14 bases agree with TRBD2. The length of the CDR3 is 17 residues. Germline V gene lookup returns CDR1 SGHNT and CDR2 YYREEE (reference sequence). J was trimmed by 7 bases and V by 3 bases; bases with no gene match: 9. DNA of the CDR3: TGTGCCAGCAGCTCTCCCCGGACTAGCGGGGGGTTTAATGAGCAGTTCTTC. This sequence encodes CASSSPRTSGGFNEQFF.

The chain links TRBV5-6 to TRBJ1-2; 7 bases match TRBD1. Germline V CDR1 and CDR2: SGHDT, YYEEEE. The CDR3 is made up of 13 amino acids. The junction had 9 bases not matched to a gene; V was cut back by 5 bases and J by 8 bases. CDR3 nucleotide sequence: TGTGCCAGCAGTAAAGGACAGGTGCGGGGCTACACCTTC. Translated, it gives CASSKGQVRGYTF.

The rearrangement uses TRBV9 and TRBJ1-1; TRBD1 matches at 10 bases. Germline V gives CDR1 SGDLS, CDR2 YYNGEE. This CDR3 region has 16 residues. V lost 2 bases, J lost 1 base, and 5 bases stayed unmatched. The CDR3 DNA follows: TGTGCCAGCAGCGTCGGGACAGGGGAAGGGAACACTGAAGCTTTCTTT. This gives the protein CASSVGTGEGNTEAFF.

V and J are TRBV11-3 and TRBJ2-1; TRBD2 aligns across 8 bases. With V trimmed by 1 base and J by 5 bases, 4 bases remained unmatched. Germline V gene sequence: CDR1 SGHNT, CDR2 YENEEA. The CDR3 extends over 15 amino acids. CDR3 protein: CASSLGWRGDNEQFF. In DNA form, the CDR3 reads TGTGCCAGCAGCTTAGGATGGCGGGGGGACAATGAGCAGTTCTTC.

The CDR3, as DNA: TGTGCCAGCAGCTCTCTTGGACTTGGGTTCTTC. Amino acid sequence: CASSSLGLGFF. This chain connects TRBV7-9 to TRBJ2-1; perhaps TRBD2 as D (5 bases). With 4 bases removed from V and 15 bases from J, the gap between germline ends came to 13 bases. CDR1 is SEHNR, CDR2 FQNEAQ, per germline (reference sequence). This CDR3 is built from 11 residues.

The V call is TRBV30, the J call TRBJ1-4; D gene unclear. The CDR3 is made up of 12 amino acids. Germline CDR1 is GTSNPN and CDR2 is SVGIG (reference sequence). V was cut by 0 bases and J by 7 bases, with 6 bases left in between. For the CDR3, the DNA is TGTGCCTGGAGTGTACATGTTGAAAAACTGTTTTTT. This sequence encodes CAWSVHVEKLFF. Full variable domain (outside the CDR3, taken from reference TRBV30 and TRBJ1-4): SQTIHQWPATLVQPVGSPLSLECTVEGTSNPNLYWYRQAAGRGLQLLFYSVGIGQISSEVPQNLSASRPQDRQFILSSKKLLLSDSGFYLCAWSVHVEKLFFGSGTQLSVL.

The chain's CDR3 is CASSLAQLQYF. CDR3 DNA sequence: TGCGCCAGCAGCTTGGCCCAATTGCAGTATTTT. V gene TRBV5-1 combines with J gene TRBJ2-3; no reliable D call. Looked up from germline, CDR1 is SGHRS and CDR2 is YFSETQ. The CDR3 runs 11 residues. The germline V and J ends were trimmed by 0 bases and 11 bases, with 7 bases remaining between them.

This chain joins TRBV7-2 and TRBJ1-4; D not resolved. The CDR3 runs to 15 residues. Germline V lookup: CDR1 SGHTA, CDR2 FQGNSA. V was cut by 1 base and J by 7 bases, with 13 bases left in between. The CDR3 here is CASSLGSVLREKLFF. As DNA, the CDR3 is TGTGCCAGCAGCTTAGGGTCAGTTCTTCGTGAAAAACTGTTTTTT.

The chain links TRBV2 to TRBJ2-3; TRBD2 aligns across 9 bases. V gave up 7 bases and J gave up 6 bases; unmatched junction bases: 5. CDR1 is SNHLY, CDR2 FYNNEI, per germline. The CDR3 length is 13 residues. The chain's CDR3 is CASTLAGRDTQYF. The CDR3 DNA sequence: TGTGCCAGCACTCTAGCGGGAAGGGATACGCAGTATTTT.

This clone occurred a few times. V and J are TRBV19 and TRBJ1-5, with D perhaps matching TRBD1 (5 bases). This CDR3 comprises 15 residues. V lost 8 bases and J 0 bases, leaving 14 bases between the germline ends. CDR1 LNHDA and CDR2 SQIVND come from the germline V gene (reference sequence). The CDR3 DNA is TGTGCCAGTGTTAACCGAGGACATAGCAATCAGCCCCAGCATTTT. Translated, it gives CASVNRGHSNQPQHF. Full variable domain (outside the CDR3, taken from reference TRBV19 and TRBJ1-5): DGGITQSPKYLFRKEGQNVTLSCEQNLNHDAMYWYRQDPGQGLRLIYYSQIVNDFQKGDIAEGYSVSREKKESFPLTVTSAQKNPTAFYLCASVNRGHSNQPQHFGDGTRLSIL.

V is TRBV10-3 and J is TRBJ1-3, with a possible D match to TRBD1 (5 bases). Deletions cut 7 bases from V and 2 bases from J, with 18 bases between. Germline CDR1 reads ENHRY; CDR2 reads SYGVKD. This CDR3 is 16 amino acids long. CDR3 in amino acids: CAIMPGGARAGNTIYF. The CDR3 DNA follows: TGTGCCATCATGCCCGGCGGGGCTAGAGCTGGAAACACCATATATTTT.

The chain combines TRBV28 with TRBJ1-6; D unclear. Germline V gives CDR1 MDHEN, CDR2 SYDVKM. Trimming pared 2 bases from V and 3 bases from J, leaving 5 bases between. The CDR3 has 14 amino acids. CDR3 residues: CASSLRGYNSPLHF. CDR3 sequence (DNA): TGTGCCAGCAGTTTAAGAGGCTATAATTCACCCCTCCACTTT. Supplemented by reference TRBV28 and TRBJ1-6, the full variable domain reads DVKVTQSSRYLVKRTGEKVFLECVQDMDHENMFWYRQDPGLGLRLIYFSYDVKMKEKGDIPEGYSVSREKKERFSLILESASTNQTSMYLCASSLRGYNSPLHFGNGTRLTVT.